A single sample gave rise to the 28 T cell receptor beta chains below, sequenced in a study of CD8 T cells in acute hepatitis C reinfection. Notes on the study in general: TRBV04 and TRBV06 were preferentially used in all groups, not explained by naive pool overrepresentation.

Only in-frame clones appear in the TCRdb table, and some are missing; sequencing was by immunoSEQ multiplex PCR. The data contain some 4,000 clones, less than 45% of them singletons. Regarding time point: acute HCV infection, within 168 days of estimated infection date. Sequencing of hepatitis C virus-specific cells was done ex vivo rather than after in vitro expansion. Sample: HCV NS3-1073 tetramer-sorted CD8+ T cells from PBMCs, taken during acute infection. The receptors derive from a young man with chronic hepatitis C.

J is TRBJ2-5 and V is TRBV6-5; no clear D gene. Trimming cost V 5 bases and J 2 bases, with 12 bases left between them. Germline V gene data show CDR1 as MNHEY and CDR2 as SVGAGI. The CDR3 length is 14 residues. Here the CDR3 reads CASSTLTQQETQYF. CDR3 nucleotide sequence: TGTGCCAGCAGTACCCTCACACAGCAAGAGACCCAGTACTTC.

The gene calls are TRBV5-6 and TRBJ2-3; 8 bases line up with TRBD2. The junction had 12 bases not matched to a gene; V was cut back by 4 bases and J by 2 bases. The CDR3 contains 17 residues. Germline loops: CDR1 SGHDT, CDR2 YYEEEE. The CDR3 DNA sequence: TGTGCCAGCAGCCCTGCAGGGAGCGGGGGATTCACAGATACGCAGTATTTT. Its translation is CASSPAGSGGFTDTQYF.

The chain recombines TRBV7-3 with TRBJ2-2; the D gene could be TRBD1 or TRBD2 (5 bases each). The length of the CDR3 is 15 residues. V lost 5 bases and J 6 bases, leaving 16 bases between the germline ends. Germline CDR1 SGHTA, CDR2 FQGTGA. CDR3 sequence reads: CASSREPGAPGELFF. DNA of the CDR3: TGTGCCAGCAGCCGGGAACCCGGGGCCCCCGGGGAGCTGTTTTTT.

Judged by abundance, this clone is medium-sized (0.01 to 0.1%). This chain uses TRBV6-1 with TRBJ2-7; 8 positions match TRBD2. The germline V gene has CDR1 MNHNS and CDR2 SASEGT. V dropped 1 base and J dropped 0; count of bases not matched to a gene: 5. The CDR3 is 16 amino acids. CDR3 bases: TGTGCCAGCAGTGAAGAACCTAGCGGGTACTCCTACGAGCAGTACTTC. Translation gives CASSEEPSGYSYEQYF.

The gene calls are TRBV7-9 and TRBJ2-5; 11 nucleotides line up with TRBD2. The CDR3 length is 14 residues. V trimming: 4 bases; J trimming: 3 bases; junction bases outside the gene matches: 1. The germline CDR1 and CDR2 sequences are SEHNR and FQNEAQ (reference sequence). As DNA, the CDR3 is TGTGCCAGCAGCTCGACTAGCGGGGAAGAGACCCAGTACTTC. Protein sequence: CASSSTSGEETQYF.

By its share, this clone is medium-sized. The rearrangement uses TRBV15 and TRBJ2-3; the match to TRBD2 covers 8 bases. This CDR3 comprises 18 residues. Unmatched junction bases numbered 13, after V lost 5 bases and J lost 0 bases. CDR1 is LNHNV, CDR2 YYDKDF, per germline (reference sequence). The CDR3 is CATSPLGIAGPSTDTQYF. The DNA of the CDR3 is TGTGCCACCAGCCCCCTGGGAATAGCGGGGCCTAGCACAGATACGCAGTATTTT. Full variable domain (rest looked up from reference TRBV15 and TRBJ2-3): DAMVIQNPRYQVTQFGKPVTLSCSQTLNHNVMYWYQQKSSQAPKLLFHYYDKDFNNEADTPDNFQSRRPNTSFCFLDIRSPGLGDTAMYLCATSPLGIAGPSTDTQYFGPGTRLTVL.

This clone was counted only a few times. V usage is TRBV7-8 and J usage is TRBJ2-1, with D unclear. V dropped 5 bases and J dropped 5 bases, with 7 bases sitting between them. CDR1 is SGHVS, CDR2 FQNEAQ, per germline. CDR3 length: 12 residues. This CDR3 reads CASSQEHNEQFF. CDR3 in DNA: TGTGCCAGCAGCCAAGAGCACAATGAGCAGTTCTTC.

The chain recombines TRBV4-2 with TRBJ1-1; perhaps TRBD1 as D (6 bases). The V gene's germline CDR1 is LGHNA and CDR2 YNFKEQ. CDR3 length: 17 amino acids. The ends were cut back, 1 base at V and 0 bases at J, with 15 bases in the middle. The CDR3 DNA follows: TGTGCCAGCAGCCAAGCCCAGGGGACATTCATGAACACTGAAGCTTTCTTT. Encoded protein: CASSQAQGTFMNTEAFF.

This clone is judged medium-sized. The V and J genes are TRBV4-3 and TRBJ2-3; 10 bases are shared with TRBD2. The germline CDR1 and CDR2 sequences are LGHNA and YSLEER. The CDR3 is 19 amino acids. V lost 0 bases, J lost 6 bases, and 15 bases stayed unmatched. The CDR3 region has the DNA TGCGCCAGCAGCCAAGAGCCCCACTCTTCTAGCGGGGGAGGGGATACGCAGTATTTT. As protein: CASSQEPHSSSGGGDTQYF.

This clone was detected a few times. The chain is built from TRBV5-4 and TRBJ2-3, with 10 nucleotides matching TRBD2. The CDR3 consists of 17 residues. Per germline, CDR1 SGHNT and CDR2 YYREEE (reference sequence). Trimming cost V 1 base and J 2 bases; bases outside gene matches: 7. The CDR3 spells CASSLTASGGYTDTQYF. The CDR3 DNA reads as TGTGCCAGCAGCTTGACCGCTAGCGGGGGATACACAGATACGCAGTATTTT.

This clone was counted once. The rearrangement links TRBV4-3 to TRBJ2-7, with 7 bases identical to TRBD1. Losses at the gene ends were 1 base for V and 2 bases for J; bases not matched to a gene: 8. CDR1 and CDR2 (germline): LGHNA, YSLEER. The CDR3 sequence is 16 residues long. The DNA for the CDR3 is TGCGCCAGCAGCCAAGCGTATGAGGGGGCCCCCTACGAGCAGTACTTC. It yields the protein CASSQAYEGAPYEQYF.

With regard to this clone: A clone one base away is much larger, so this may be a read error. This sample also contains other DNA sequences that code for the same CDR3. The chain employs TRBV15 and TRBJ1-1; D is undetermined. Trimming stripped 1 base from V and 1 base from J, with 7 bases between. Germline V gene lookup returns CDR1 LNHNV and CDR2 YYDKDF (reference sequence). The CDR3 loop spans 14 amino acids. CDR3 protein: CATSRVSPNTEAFF. In DNA, the CDR3 is TGTGCCACCAGCAGAGTAAGCCCGAACACTGAAGCTTTCTTT.

This clone was seen only a few times. The V gene is TRBV4-2, the J gene TRBJ2-2; D call uncertain. The germline V gene has CDR1 LGHNA and CDR2 YNFKEQ. Trimming cost V 0 bases and J 0 bases, with 8 bases left between them. The CDR3 totals 16 residues. In DNA, the CDR3 is TGTGCCAGCAGCCAAGAGGTAAACGCGAACACCGGGGAGCTGTTTTTT. Its translation: CASSQEVNANTGELFF.

J is TRBJ2-3 and V is TRBV6-5, with 14 nucleotides matching TRBD2. This CDR3 is 15 amino acids long. J lost 6 bases, V lost 6 bases, and 5 bases had no gene match. Germline CDR1 and CDR2: MNHEY and SVGAGI. CDR3 nucleotides: TGTGCCAGCAGGGGACTAGCGGGGGTGCCGGATACGCAGTATTTT. Residues: CASRGLAGVPDTQYF.

The chain uses TRBV4-3 and TRBJ1-1, with D unclear. V was clipped by 0 bases and J by 7 bases, with 15 bases between them. CDR1 LGHNA and CDR2 YSLEER come from the germline V gene. CDR3 length: 15 residues. The CDR3 here is CASSQEVGAPGEAFF. CDR3 sequence (DNA): TGCGCCAGCAGCCAAGAGGTAGGCGCTCCTGGTGAAGCTTTCTTT.

Written as DNA, the CDR3 is TGTGCCAGCAGCCAAGAACACACAGGAGCCCCCTACGAGCAGTACTTC. The encoded protein is CASSQEHTGAPYEQYF. The chain combines TRBV11-2 with TRBJ2-7, with a tentative D call TRBD1 (5 bases). V lost 5 bases, J lost 2 bases, and 19 bases lay in between. Germline V lookup: CDR1 SGHAT, CDR2 FQNNGV. This CDR3 comprises 16 residues.

The V call is TRBV4-2, the J call TRBJ2-2; tentatively, D is TRBD1 or TRBD2 (5 bases each). Germline V gene data show CDR1 as LGHNA and CDR2 as YNFKEQ. This CDR3 comprises 17 residues. The ends were cut back, 0 bases at V and 7 bases at J, with 18 bases in the middle. CDR3 in DNA: TGTGCCAGCAGCCAAGATATGGCGTCTGGTGGGGGCGGGGAGCTGTTTTTT. The encoded protein is CASSQDMASGGGGELFF.

A note on this clone: The same CDR3 arises from other DNA sequences in this sample as well. The genes are TRBV9 and TRBJ2-1; D call uncertain. The germline V and J ends were trimmed by 4 bases and 5 bases, with 7 bases remaining between them. This CDR3 spans 12 amino acids. Germline CDR1 and CDR2: SGDLS and YYNGEE. For the CDR3, the DNA is TGTGCCAGCAGCCCTTTGGACAATGAGCAGTTCTTC. Residues: CASSPLDNEQFF.

The rearrangement joins TRBV30 to TRBJ2-7; D is perhaps TRBD2 (6 bases). V lost 0 bases and J 3 bases, leaving 15 bases between the germline ends. Germline values: CDR1 GTSNPN, CDR2 SVGIG (reference sequence). CDR3 length: 15 amino acids. CDR3 in amino acids: CAWSVLAGGNYEQYF. The CDR3 bases are TGTGCCTGGAGTGTACTAGCTGGGGGGAACTACGAGCAGTACTTC.

The chain links TRBV4-2 to TRBJ2-1; D ambiguous. From germline, CDR1 is LGHNA and CDR2 YNFKEQ. This CDR3 contains 14 residues. Trimming removed 0 bases at V and 4 bases at J, with 7 bases between. The CDR3 DNA reads as TGTGCCAGCAGCCAAGAGTACGGGTACAATGAGCAGTTCTTC. As protein: CASSQEYGYNEQFF.

A remark on this clone: A single base separates this from a much larger clone, so it may be a read error. The chain couples TRBV4-1 to TRBJ1-1; TRBD1 is a possible D gene (6 bases). V lost 0 bases, J lost 4 bases, and 6 bases lay in between. The CDR3 contains 13 residues. Germline values: CDR1 MGHRA, CDR2 YSYEKL. The CDR3 DNA reads as TGCGCCAGCAGCCAAGAACAGGGCACTGAAGCTTTCTTT. Protein product: CASSQEQGTEAFF.

As for this clone: This sample also contains other DNA sequences that code for the same CDR3. The chain employs TRBV4-2 and TRBJ1-1; D remains unclear. With 0 bases removed from V and 5 bases from J, the gap between germline ends came to 7 bases. The CDR3 is 13 residues long. CDR1 is LGHNA and CDR2 is YNFKEQ in the germline V gene. The CDR3 protein is CASSQELGTEAFF. In DNA form, the CDR3 reads TGTGCCAGCAGCCAAGAGCTCGGAACTGAAGCTTTCTTT.

By frequency in the sample, this clone is medium-sized. V usage is TRBV14 and J usage is TRBJ1-6; D gene ambiguous. The CDR3 is 12 residues long. Germline V gene data show CDR1 as SGHDN and CDR2 as FVKESK. V was trimmed by 2 bases and J by 8 bases, leaving 4 bases between them. This chain's CDR3 is CASSQSDSPLHF. CDR3 in DNA: TGTGCCAGCAGCCAATCTGATTCACCCCTCCACTTT.

In this sample, this clone is medium-sized. The chain carries TRBV4-3 and TRBJ2-7, with D tentatively TRBD1 or TRBD2 (5 bases each). Germline CDR1 and CDR2: LGHNA and YSLEER. V lost 0 bases to trimming and J lost 0 bases, with 12 bases between them. This CDR3 is built from 16 residues. The CDR3 DNA reads TGCGCCAGCAGCCAAGAGACGGGACGCAGCTCCTACGAGCAGTACTTC. Translating it yields CASSQETGRSSYEQYF.

V usage is TRBV6-1 and J usage is TRBJ2-1, with 11 bases aligning to TRBD1. Germline V CDR1 and CDR2: MNHNS, SASEGT. J was trimmed by 9 bases and V by 5 bases; bases with no gene match: 9. The CDR3 spans 15 residues. The CDR3 sequence is CASSIGQGAPSEQFF. The CDR3 DNA reads as TGTGCCAGCAGTATAGGACAGGGGGCCCCTAGTGAGCAGTTCTTC.

In its sample, this clone ranks as medium-sized. The chain recombines TRBV4-2 with TRBJ1-1; D may be TRBD1 (5 bases). Per the germline V gene, CDR1 is LGHNA and CDR2 is YNFKEQ. Trimming took off 0 bases at V and 8 bases at J, with 10 bases between the two ends. The CDR3 length is 13 residues. The CDR3 DNA follows: TGTGCCAGCAGCCAAGATTGGGGCAGCGAAGCTTTCTTT. Its protein is CASSQDWGSEAFF.

The chain combines TRBV6-1 with TRBJ2-7; TRBD2 might be the D (6 bases). CDR1 MNHNS and CDR2 SASEGT come from the germline V gene. Trimming pared 0 bases from V and 2 bases from J, leaving 17 bases between. The CDR3 has 17 amino acids. The CDR3 bases are TGTGCCAGCAGTGAAGCTACCCTTATAGCGGCCCCCTACGAGCAGTACTTC. Encoded protein: CASSEATLIAAPYEQYF.

In its sample, this clone was seen a few times. The V and J genes are TRBV5-8 and TRBJ1-1; D call uncertain. The CDR3 consists of 13 residues. In germline, CDR1 is SGHTS, CDR2 YDEGEE. Trimming removed 5 bases at V and 3 bases at J, with 11 bases between. As DNA, the CDR3 is TGTGCCAGCAGACTTCGGAGTGACACTGAAGCTTTCTTT. Translated, it gives CASRLRSDTEAFF.